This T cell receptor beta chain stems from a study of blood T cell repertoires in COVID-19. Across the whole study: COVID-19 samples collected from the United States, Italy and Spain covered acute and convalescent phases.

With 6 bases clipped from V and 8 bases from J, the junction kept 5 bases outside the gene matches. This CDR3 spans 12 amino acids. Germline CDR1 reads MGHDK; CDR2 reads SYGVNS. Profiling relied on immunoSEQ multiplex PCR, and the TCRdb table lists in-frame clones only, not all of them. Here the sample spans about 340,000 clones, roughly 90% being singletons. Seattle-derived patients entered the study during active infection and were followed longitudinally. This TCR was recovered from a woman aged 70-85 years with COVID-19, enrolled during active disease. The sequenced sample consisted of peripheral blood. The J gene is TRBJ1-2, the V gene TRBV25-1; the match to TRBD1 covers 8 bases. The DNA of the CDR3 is TGTGCCAGCAGCCAGGGGGCACGGGGCTACACCTTC. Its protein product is CASSQGARGYTF.